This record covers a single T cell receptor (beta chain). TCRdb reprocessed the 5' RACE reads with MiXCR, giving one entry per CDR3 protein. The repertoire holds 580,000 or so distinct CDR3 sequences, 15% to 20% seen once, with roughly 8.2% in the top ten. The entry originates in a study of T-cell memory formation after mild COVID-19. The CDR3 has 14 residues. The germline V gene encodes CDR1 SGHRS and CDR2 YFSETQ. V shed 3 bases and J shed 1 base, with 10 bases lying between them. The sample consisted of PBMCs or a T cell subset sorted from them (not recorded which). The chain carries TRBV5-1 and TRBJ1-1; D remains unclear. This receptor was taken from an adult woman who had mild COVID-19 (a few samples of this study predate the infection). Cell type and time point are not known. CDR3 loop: CASSWAAKNTEAFF. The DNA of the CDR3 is TGCGCCAGCAGCTGGGCAGCAAAGAACACTGAAGCTTTCTTT.